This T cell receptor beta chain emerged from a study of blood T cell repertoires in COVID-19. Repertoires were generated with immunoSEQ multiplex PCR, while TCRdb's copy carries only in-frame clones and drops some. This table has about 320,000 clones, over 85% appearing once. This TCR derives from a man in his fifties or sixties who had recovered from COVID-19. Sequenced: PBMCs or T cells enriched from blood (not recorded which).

The CDR3, as DNA: TGCGCCAGCAGCTTGGCCGGAGGGAGGTCGGTCCACGAGCAGTACTTC. Protein product: CASSLAGGRSVHEQYF. The V gene is TRBV5-1, the J gene TRBJ2-7; D may be TRBD2 (6 bases). The V and J ends lost 0 bases and 5 bases respectively, with 18 bases between them. The CDR3 is 16 residues long. CDR1 and CDR2 from the germline V gene are SGHRS and YFSETQ.